A single sample gave rise to the 9 T cell receptor beta chains below, sequenced in a study of T-cell memory formation after mild COVID-19. A single record per CDR3 protein comes from TCRdb applying MiXCR to the 5' RACE reads. The sample records 300,000 to 350,000 distinct CDR3 sequences, 14% being singletons. The sequenced sample was PBMCs or a T cell subset sorted from them (not recorded which). The receptors derive from a man between 18 and 29 years old who had mild COVID-19 (a few samples of this study predate the infection). Cell type and time point are not known.

A few counts support this clonotype. This chain uses TRBV10-3 with TRBJ2-3, with TRBD2 identical over 14 bases. This CDR3 comprises 21 residues. V shed 2 bases and J 0 bases; nucleotides not matched to a gene: 13. Germline assignment: CDR1 ENHRY and CDR2 SYGVKD. CDR3 in DNA: TGTGCCATCAGTGAGAGCGTTGGGACTAGCGGGGGACGCCATAGCACAGATACGCAGTATTTT. Its protein product is CAISESVGTSGGRHSTDTQYF.

This clonotype was seen a few times. The CDR3 region is CASSAKNTEAFF. In DNA, the CDR3 is TGTGCCAGCTCTGCCAAGAACACTGAAGCTTTCTTT. The rearrangement joins TRBV6-1 to TRBJ1-1; D gene uncertain. The CDR3 sequence is 12 residues long. Germline CDR1 reads MNHNS; CDR2 reads SASEGT. V was pared by 8 bases and J by 1 base, with 8 bases between.

The chain has TRBV20-1 and TRBJ2-1; TRBD2 agrees at 11 bases. The V gene's germline CDR1 is DFQATT and CDR2 SNEGSKA (reference sequence). The CDR3 extends over 15 amino acids. V dropped 6 bases and J dropped 4; count of bases not matched to a gene: 8. This CDR3 reads CSAPTGTSGYNEQFF. The CDR3 DNA reads as TGCAGTGCCCCTACCGGGACTAGCGGTTACAATGAGCAGTTCTTC.

This chain uses TRBV12-3 or TRBV12-4 with TRBJ1-1; D may be TRBD1 (5 bases). The CDR3 consists of 15 residues. V was pared by 7 bases and J by 4 bases, with 19 bases between. CDR3 nucleotides: TGTGCCAGCACCCTTGGGTTGGGGCGAGGCACTGAAGCTTTCTTT. This encodes CASTLGLGRGTEAFF.

V gene TRBV11-2 combines with J gene TRBJ2-4; D is unclear. V shed 2 bases and J shed 7 bases, with 9 bases lying between them. Germline V gene sequence: CDR1 SGHAT, CDR2 FQNNGV. There are 13 residues in the CDR3. The CDR3 nucleotides read TGTGCCAGCAGCTTATTAGGGCGGAACATTCAGTACTTC. Translation gives CASSLLGRNIQYF.

The chain is built from TRBV9 and TRBJ2-1, with 11 bases fitting TRBD2. The CDR3 is 15 residues long. V trimming: 3 bases; J trimming: 7 bases; junction bases outside the gene matches: 6. Germline V gene data show CDR1 as SGDLS and CDR2 as YYNGEE. The CDR3 DNA is TGTGCCAGCAGCGATCTGACTAGCGGGGATAATGAGCAGTTCTTC. It yields the protein CASSDLTSGDNEQFF.

This clonotype was observed a handful of times. V gene TRBV20-1 combines with J gene TRBJ1-2; perhaps TRBD1 as D (5 bases). Trimming cost V 3 bases and J 8 bases, with 16 bases left between them. The germline CDR1 and CDR2 sequences are DFQATT and SNEGSKA (reference sequence). CDR3 length: 13 amino acids. This CDR3 reads CSASTRLSGGYTF. In DNA form, the CDR3 reads TGCAGTGCTAGCACCCGACTGTCAGGGGGCTACACCTTC.

The chain combines TRBV6-6 with TRBJ1-2, with D perhaps TRBD1 (6 bases). This CDR3 is built from 14 residues. Germline V CDR1 and CDR2: MNHNY, SVGAGI (reference sequence). Trimming shortened V by 5 bases and J by 6 bases, and 16 bases separated the two germline ends. CDR3 loop: CASSHPPGANGYTF. DNA of the CDR3: TGTGCCAGCAGTCATCCACCGGGGGCCAATGGCTACACCTTC.

This chain's CDR3 is CSAKMTGFEAFF. The CDR3, as DNA: TGCAGTGCCAAAATGACAGGCTTCGAAGCTTTCTTT. J is TRBJ1-1 and V is TRBV20-1; maybe TRBD1 (6 bases). V gave up 6 bases and J gave up 8 bases, with 16 bases separating them. CDR1 DFQATT and CDR2 SNEGSKA come from the germline V gene (reference sequence). This CDR3 region has 12 residues.